This T cell receptor (beta chain) was obtained from a study of shared clonotypes between healthy human individuals. Study-level points and caveats: Among non-shared clonotypes, generation probabilities were lower than among those shared by all four donors.

On this clone: Antigen unknown.

Measured with immunoSEQ multiplex PCR; TCRdb has only the in-frame clones, and not every one. The sample has around 2.5 million clones, under 95% seen once. V lost 0 bases to trimming and J lost 0 bases, with 9 bases between them. CDR3 length: 16 residues. The germline V gene encodes CDR1 MNHNS and CDR2 SASEGT. The rearrangement links TRBV6-1 to TRBJ1-5, with D uncertain. This TCR derives from a man between 18 and 29 years old in good health. Some clones in this sample may be carry-over from other donors' samples. What was sequenced was naive CD4+ T cells from PBMCs. The subset here: CD45RA+ positively selected. CDR3 amino acids: CASSEAGYVSNQPQHF. The CDR3 coding sequence is TGTGCCAGCAGTGAAGCGGGCTACGTTAGCAATCAGCCCCAGCATTTT.